The 8 T cell receptor beta chains in this list originate from one sample, sequenced in a study of blood T cell repertoires in COVID-19. TCRdb's table, derived via immunoSEQ multiplex PCR, lists solely in-frame clones and lacks some. The sample shows approximately 210,000 clones, approximately 91% of them seen only once. Sequenced material: peripheral blood. Receptor source: a woman aged 40 to 50 with acute or convalescent COVID-19.

This chain links TRBV2 with TRBJ1-1; no firm D call. The germline V and J ends were trimmed by 2 bases and 1 base, with 5 bases remaining between them. CDR1 and CDR2 (germline): SNHLY, FYNNEI. CDR3 size: 13 residues. CDR3 amino acids: CASSERRNTEAFF. CDR3 coding DNA: TGTGCCAGCAGTGAACGGAGGAACACTGAAGCTTTCTTT.

V and J are TRBV3-1 (or the pseudogene TRBV3-2) and TRBJ2-3; 8 bases are a match to TRBD1. CDR1 is LGHDT, CDR2 YNNKEL, per germline (reference sequence). After removal of 3 bases from V and 8 bases from J, the junction contained 7 bases not matched to a gene. The CDR3 is 14 amino acids. The CDR3 here is CASSQGQVLGTQYF. The CDR3 DNA is TGTGCCAGCAGCCAGGGACAGGTCCTCGGTACGCAGTATTTT.

The chain joins TRBV7-2 to TRBJ1-1; D unresolved. This CDR3 spans 14 amino acids. Germline V gene sequence: CDR1 SGHTA, CDR2 FQGNSA. With 8 bases removed from V and 5 bases from J, the gap between germline ends came to 18 bases. CDR3 sequence: CASSQEDGGTEAFF. CDR3 nucleotide sequence: TGTGCCAGCTCCCAGGAGGACGGTGGGACTGAAGCTTTCTTT.

J is TRBJ1-2 and V is TRBV7-2; 7 nucleotides match TRBD1. From germline, CDR1 is SGHTA and CDR2 FQGNSA. Losses at the gene ends were 4 bases for V and 7 bases for J; bases not matched to a gene: 15. The CDR3 is made up of 16 amino acids. The CDR3, as DNA: TGTGCCAGCAGCTCCCGTACTACAGGGGATACCTCTGGCTACACCTTC. Translated, it gives CASSSRTTGDTSGYTF. Variable domain in full (rest from reference TRBV7-2 and TRBJ1-2): GAGVSQSPSNKVTEKGKDVELRCDPISGHTALYWYRQSLGQGLEFLIYFQGNSAPDKSGLPSDRFSAERTGGSVSTLTIQRTQQEDSAVYLCASSSRTTGDTSGYTFGSGTRLTVV.

This clone was observed a handful of times. The V call is TRBV18, the J call TRBJ1-1, with a weak D call TRBD1 (6 bases). V lost 3 bases to trimming and J lost 7 bases, with 24 bases between them. The CDR3 loop spans 17 amino acids. CDR1 and CDR2 (germline): KGHSH, LQKENI. The CDR3 loop is CASSPAGRTGYNIEAFF. The CDR3 DNA sequence: TGTGCCAGCTCACCGGCCGGCCGAACAGGGTATAATATTGAAGCTTTCTTT.

This clone was recorded once. The chain carries TRBV5-1 and TRBJ2-2; TRBD1 matches at 8 bases. The germline V gene has CDR1 SGHRS and CDR2 YFSETQ. V lost 3 bases, J lost 10 bases, and 11 bases stayed unmatched. The CDR3 spans 15 residues. CDR3 sequence reads: CASSWGTGGREELFF. The CDR3 coding sequence is TGCGCCAGCAGCTGGGGGACAGGTGGGCGTGAGGAGCTGTTTTTT.

The chain couples TRBV30 to TRBJ1-2, with TRBD1 matching over 8 bases. Unmatched junction bases numbered 4, after V lost 7 bases and J lost 3 bases. The CDR3 length is 12 residues. Germline assignment: CDR1 GTSNPN and CDR2 SVGIG (reference sequence). This CDR3 is CAYWTGYYGYTF. CDR3 in DNA: TGTGCCTACTGGACAGGGTACTATGGCTACACCTTC.

The chain uses TRBV6-5 and TRBJ2-3, with 8 nucleotides matching TRBD1. With 5 bases clipped from V and 4 bases from J, the junction kept 8 bases outside the gene matches. The CDR3 is 15 amino acids. Germline V CDR1 and CDR2: MNHEY, SVGAGI. The CDR3 bases are TGTGCCAGCAGTCCCCGGACAGGGCGGTCAGATACGCAGTATTTT. Amino acid sequence: CASSPRTGRSDTQYF.